Shown below are 24 T cell receptor beta chains from a single sample sequenced in a study of OX40 agonist ivuxolimab in advanced cancers. Sequencing used immunoSEQ multiplex PCR; TCRdb keeps in-frame clones, though not all of them. The table shows tens of thousands of clones, with 75% to 90% occurring only once. The sequencing used CD4+ or CD8+ T cells sorted from blood, collected in a trial of the OX40 agonist ivuxolimab. All receptors derive from an adult with an advanced solid tumor such as melanoma, head and neck, liver or kidney cancer.

This clone was observed once. The chain has TRBV10-3 and TRBJ1-5; D is unclear. CDR1 and CDR2 (germline): ENHRY, SYGVKD. The V end lost 2 bases, the J end lost 4 bases, and 9 bases lay between the germline ends. This CDR3 is 14 amino acids long. The CDR3 sequence is CAISEGKENQPQHF. In nucleotides, the CDR3 is TGTGCCATCAGTGAGGGGAAGGAAAATCAGCCCCAGCATTTT.

This rearrangement joins TRBV9 to TRBJ2-1; 8 bases match TRBD2. This CDR3 region has 15 residues. V gave up 4 bases and J gave up 7 bases; unmatched junction bases: 10. The germline CDR1 and CDR2 sequences are SGDLS and YYNGEE. This chain's CDR3 is CASSPPRGGRNEQFF. The CDR3 region has the DNA TGTGCCAGCAGCCCACCCCGGGGGGGCCGGAATGAGCAGTTCTTC.

The chain has TRBV5-8 and TRBJ1-3; D uncertain. CDR3 length: 15 amino acids. V lost 2 bases to trimming and J lost 0 bases, with 9 bases between them. Germline V gene lookup returns CDR1 SGHTS and CDR2 YDEGEE. The CDR3 here is CASSFSASSGNTIYF. CDR3 DNA: TGTGCCAGCAGCTTTTCGGCCAGCTCTGGAAACACCATATATTTT.

This clone has a handful of counts. The chain couples TRBV19 to TRBJ1-5; D uncertain. V lost 3 bases, J lost 4 bases, and 13 bases lay in between. The CDR3 consists of 15 residues. In germline, CDR1 is LNHDA, CDR2 SQIVND (reference sequence). CDR3 DNA sequence: TGTGCCAGTAGTATCGGCAGAGGAAGGAATCAGCCCCAGCATTTT. Translated: CASSIGRGRNQPQHF.

In regard to this clone: One end of the junction varies from germline; a read error may be responsible. This sequence joins TRBV5-1 and TRBJ2-4, with D maybe TRBD1 (5 bases). This CDR3 spans 14 amino acids. Germline-derived CDR1 and CDR2 are SGHRS and YFSETQ. CDR3 sequence (DNA): TGTGCCAGCAGGATCCAGGGTAGTGGGAACATTCAGTACTTC. It translates to CASRIQGSGNIQYF.

The gene calls are TRBV5-5 and TRBJ2-1; 8 bases line up with TRBD2. Germline V lookup: CDR1 SGHKS, CDR2 YYEKEE (reference sequence). The CDR3 is 15 amino acids. Losses at the gene ends were 1 base for V and 6 bases for J; bases not matched to a gene: 6. In nucleotides, the CDR3 is TGTGCCAGCAGCTTGTTCCTAGCGGGCCCCAATGAGCAGTTCTTC. Protein sequence: CASSLFLAGPNEQFF.

This sequence joins TRBV18 and TRBJ2-3; a possible D gene is TRBD2 (6 bases). Deletions cut 3 bases from V and 6 bases from J, with 13 bases between. The V gene's germline CDR1 is KGHSH and CDR2 LQKENI. This CDR3 is 14 amino acids long. The CDR3 nucleotides are TGTGCCAGCTCACCCCTATCGGGACTGGATACGCAGTATTTT. It translates to CASSPLSGLDTQYF.

This clone was seen once. The chain couples TRBV7-6 to TRBJ2-3; tentative D call: TRBD2 (7 bases). CDR3 length equals 17 residues. In germline, CDR1 is SGHVS, CDR2 FNYEAQ. The ends were cut back, 1 base at V and 1 base at J, with 15 bases in the middle. The CDR3: CASSLEGGGLRTDTQYF. The CDR3 DNA sequence: TGTGCCAGCAGCTTAGAGGGAGGGGGATTACGCACAGATACGCAGTATTTT.

The CDR3 DNA follows: TGTGCCAGCAGCCAGAGTTGGGTGGGGAACGAGCAGTACTTC. Its protein product is CASSQSWVGNEQYF. This chain connects TRBV4-2 to TRBJ2-7; D gene ambiguous. Trimming took 3 bases from V and 5 from J, leaving 14 bases between them. The length of the CDR3 is 14 residues. The germline gives CDR1 LGHNA, CDR2 YNFKEQ.

The chain carries TRBV6-6 and TRBJ2-7, with D unclear. With 3 bases removed from V and 3 bases from J, the gap between germline ends came to 9 bases. There are 13 residues in the CDR3. CDR1 and CDR2 from the germline V gene are MNHNY and SVGAGI (reference sequence). The CDR3 DNA is TGTGCCAGCAGTTATGGCGGACGCTACGAGCAGTACTTC. Translated: CASSYGGRYEQYF.

The V gene is TRBV5-6, the J gene TRBJ2-5, with 8 bases lining up with TRBD1. This CDR3 spans 16 amino acids. J lost 5 bases, V lost 0 bases, and 9 bases had no gene match. Germline V gene sequence: CDR1 SGHDT, CDR2 YYEEEE. The CDR3 is CASSLVPQGASETQYF. Here the CDR3 DNA reads TGTGCCAGCAGCTTGGTACCCCAGGGGGCGAGTGAGACCCAGTACTTC. Full variable domain (rest looked up from reference TRBV5-6 and TRBJ2-5): DAGVTQSPTHLIKTRGQQVTLRCSPKSGHDTVSWYQQALGQGPQFIFQYYEEEERQRGNFPDRFSGHQFPNYSSELNVNALLLGDSALYLCASSLVPQGASETQYFGPGTRLLVL.

The chain links TRBV12-2 to TRBJ2-2; TRBD2, the table's D call, was not compared with the DNA. TRBV12-2 is a pseudogene locus. The CDR3 loop spans 16 amino acids. The chain's CDR3 is CASRLSGAGAPRELFF. For the CDR3, the DNA is TGTGCAAGTCGCCTGAGCGGAGCGGGGGCCCCCAGGGAGCTGTTTTTT.

This chain links TRBV28 with TRBJ2-2; D is perhaps TRBD1 (6 bases). The germline V and J ends were trimmed by 5 bases and 4 bases, with 17 bases remaining between them. CDR1 and CDR2 from the germline V gene are MDHEN and SYDVKM. The CDR3 runs to 16 residues. Here the CDR3 reads CASSRPGVRVTGELFF. The CDR3 nucleotides read TGTGCCAGCAGTCGTCCAGGGGTACGGGTCACCGGGGAGCTGTTTTTT.

This clone was counted a few times. This rearrangement joins TRBV7-3 to TRBJ2-3; D call uncertain. V lost 2 bases and J 7 bases, leaving 10 bases between the germline ends. The CDR3 has 13 amino acids. The germline V gene has CDR1 SGHTA and CDR2 FQGTGA. The CDR3 DNA reads TGTGCCAGCAGCTTAGATAGGGTAAATACGCAGTATTTT. Its protein product is CASSLDRVNTQYF.

This chain joins TRBV2 and TRBJ1-1; D is possibly TRBD1 (5 bases). Germline CDR1 reads SNHLY; CDR2 reads FYNNEI. The V end was cut by 3 bases, the J end by 0 bases, with 11 bases between. This CDR3 has 15 amino acids. CDR3 nucleotide sequence: TGTGCCAGCAGTGATCAGGGAGGTATGAACACTGAAGCTTTCTTT. Its translation is CASSDQGGMNTEAFF.

Remarks on this clone: Other DNA sequences in this specimen translate into the identical CDR3. The gene calls are TRBV7-9 and TRBJ2-5; D gene unclear. Trimming stripped 5 bases from V and 2 bases from J, with 3 bases between. This CDR3 is built from 11 residues. Germline values: CDR1 SEHNR, CDR2 FQNEAQ (reference sequence). The CDR3 DNA reads as TGTGCCAGCAGCCTACAAGAGACCCAGTACTTC. It specifies CASSLQETQYF.

The CDR3 protein is CASSSRESYNEQFF. The CDR3 coding sequence is TGTGCCAGCAGCTCCCGTGAATCCTACAATGAGCAGTTCTTC. The chain uses TRBV7-9 and TRBJ2-1; D uncertain. This CDR3 is built from 14 residues. CDR1 is SEHNR and CDR2 is FQNEAQ in the germline V gene (reference sequence). The V and J ends lost 4 bases and 1 base respectively, with 8 bases between them.

V usage is TRBV2 and J usage is TRBJ2-1, with 7 bases lining up with TRBD2. The CDR3 loop spans 12 amino acids. Trimming took 7 bases from V and 6 from J; bases not matched to a gene: 3. From germline, CDR1 is SNHLY and CDR2 FYNNEI. The CDR3 coding sequence is TGTGCCAGCATGGGGGAGGGCAATGAGCAGTTCTTC. Encoded protein: CASMGEGNEQFF.

The chain links TRBV2 to TRBJ1-4; D is possibly TRBD1 (6 bases). The CDR3 loop spans 12 amino acids. CDR1 is SNHLY and CDR2 is FYNNEI in the germline V gene. Trimming stripped 7 bases from V and 8 bases from J, with 11 bases between. CDR3 region: CASTGEQEKLFF. As DNA, the CDR3 is TGTGCCAGCACAGGGGAGCAAGAAAAACTGTTTTTT.

The chain employs TRBV6-5 and TRBJ1-1, with a weak D call TRBD1 (5 bases). The CDR3 sequence is 15 residues long. The germline CDR1 and CDR2 sequences are MNHEY and SVGAGI. Deletions cut 0 bases from V and 3 bases from J, with 11 bases between. The DNA for the CDR3 is TGTGCCAGCAGTTACTCTGGGGGACGCTACACTGAAGCTTTCTTT. Its translation: CASSYSGGRYTEAFF.

The rearrangement uses TRBV28 and TRBJ1-2, with D maybe TRBD1 (6 bases). Germline V gives CDR1 MDHEN, CDR2 SYDVKM. The V and J ends lost 8 bases and 2 bases respectively, with 21 bases between them. The CDR3 spans 16 residues. The CDR3 coding sequence is TGTGCCAGCGCTATTGGGGGGCAGGCCACCAACTATGGCTACACCTTC. Translation gives CASAIGGQATNYGYTF.

The chain combines TRBV25-1 with TRBJ2-7, with 7 positions matching TRBD1. The CDR3 has 15 amino acids. In germline, CDR1 is MGHDK, CDR2 SYGVNS. The V gene end was trimmed by 5 bases and the J gene end by 7 bases; junction bases not matched to a gene: 14. The CDR3 here is CASSRGGQEAIEQYF. The DNA for the CDR3 is TGTGCCAGCAGTCGGGGCGGACAGGAGGCAATTGAGCAGTACTTC.

This chain connects TRBV6-1 to TRBJ2-3; 11 bases fit TRBD2. V shed 4 bases, J shed 2 bases, and the junction held 5 bases outside the gene matches. In germline, CDR1 is MNHNS, CDR2 SASEGT. This CDR3 comprises 16 residues. In DNA form, the CDR3 reads TGTGCCAGCAGTGCCCTTAGCGGGGGGGACACAGATACGCAGTATTTT. Encoded protein: CASSALSGGDTDTQYF.

The genes are TRBV30 and TRBJ2-2, with 8 bases fitting TRBD1. CDR1 and CDR2 (germline): GTSNPN, SVGIG (reference sequence). CDR3 length: 15 residues. The J segment lost 6 bases and the V segment lost 0 bases, leaving 6 bases of the junction unmatched. The CDR3 bases are TGTGCCTGGAGTGTACCGGGACAGGTCGCCGGGGAGCTGTTTTTT. Its protein product is CAWSVPGQVAGELFF.